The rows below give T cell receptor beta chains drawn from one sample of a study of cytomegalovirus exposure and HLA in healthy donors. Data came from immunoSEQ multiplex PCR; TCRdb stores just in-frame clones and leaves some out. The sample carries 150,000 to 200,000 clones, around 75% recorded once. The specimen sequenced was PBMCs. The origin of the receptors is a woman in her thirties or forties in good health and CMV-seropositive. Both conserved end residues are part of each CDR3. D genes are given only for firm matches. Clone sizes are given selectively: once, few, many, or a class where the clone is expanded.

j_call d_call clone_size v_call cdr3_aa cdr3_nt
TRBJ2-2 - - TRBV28 CAGGGITNTGELFF TGTGCCGGAGGTGGGATTACGAACACCGGGGAGCTGTTTTTT
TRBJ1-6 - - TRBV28 CASSLPGRAALHF TGTGCCAGCAGTTTGCCAGGGAGGGCGGCCCTCCACTTT
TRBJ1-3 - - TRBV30 CAWSSGVRLPTYF TGTGCCTGGAGTAGTGGAGTACGGCTGCCCACATATTTT
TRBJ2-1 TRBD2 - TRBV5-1 CASSLASGSYNEQFF TGCGCCAGCAGCTTGGCTAGCGGCTCCTACAATGAGCAGTTCTTC
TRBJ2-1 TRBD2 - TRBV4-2 CASGTPGLANNEQFF TGTGCCAGCGGGACCCCGGGACTAGCGAACAATGAGCAGTTCTTC
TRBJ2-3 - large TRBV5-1 CASSFERTDTQYF TGCGCCAGCAGCTTTGAGCGCACAGATACGCAGTATTTT
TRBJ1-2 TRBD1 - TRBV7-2 CASSGGTGTNYGYTF TGTGCCAGCAGCGGGGGGACAGGAACTAACTATGGCTACACCTTC
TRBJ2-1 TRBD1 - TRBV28 CASSKNPWTGHSNEQFF TGTGCCAGCAGTAAAAACCCCTGGACAGGGCATTCGAATGAGCAGTTCTTC
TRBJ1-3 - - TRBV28 CASRGTPGQSGNTIYF TGTGCCAGCCGCGGGACGCCAGGCCAATCTGGAAACACCATATATTTT
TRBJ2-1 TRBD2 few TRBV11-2 CASSPSGSRYNEQFF TGTGCCAGCAGCCCCAGCGGGAGTAGGTACAATGAGCAGTTCTTC
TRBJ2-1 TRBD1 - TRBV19 CASQQGDYNEQFF TGTGCCAGTCAACAGGGGGATTACAATGAGCAGTTCTTC
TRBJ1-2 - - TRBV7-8 CASSLLAIPSGYTF TGTGCCAGCAGCTTATTGGCAATTCCGTCTGGCTACACCTTC
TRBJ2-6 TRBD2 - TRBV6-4 CASSPGGTGANVLTF TGTGCCAGCAGCCCCGGGGGGACTGGGGCCAACGTCCTGACTTTC
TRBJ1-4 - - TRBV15 CATSGPGNPATNEKLFF TGTGCCACCAGCGGGCCCGGGAATCCTGCAACTAATGAAAAACTGTTTTTT
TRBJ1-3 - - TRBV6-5 CASSSPGSGNTIYF TGTGCCAGCAGTTCCCCAGGCTCTGGAAACACCATATATTTT
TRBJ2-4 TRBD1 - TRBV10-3 CAISDAGQGAGKNIQYF TGTGCCATCAGTGATGCGGGCCAGGGGGCGGGGAAAAACATTCAGTACTTC
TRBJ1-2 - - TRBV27 CASSLVQGANYGYTF TGTGCCAGCAGTTTGGTACAGGGAGCTAACTATGGCTACACCTTC
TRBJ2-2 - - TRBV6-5 CASSYGRSHQSGELFF TGTGCCAGCAGTTACGGGAGGAGTCACCAATCCGGGGAGCTGTTTTTT
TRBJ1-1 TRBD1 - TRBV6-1 CASSTRDSPNTEAFF TGTGCCAGCAGTACCCGGGACAGCCCAAACACTGAAGCTTTCTTT
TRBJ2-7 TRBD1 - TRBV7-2 CASSRDRGEQYF TGTGCCAGCAGCCGGGACAGGGGCGAGCAGTACTTC
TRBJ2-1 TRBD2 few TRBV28 CASRTSANEQFF TGTGCCAGCAGAACTAGCGCCAATGAGCAGTTCTTC
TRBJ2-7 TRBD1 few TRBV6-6 CATGQPNPYEQYF TGTGCCACGGGACAGCCTAACCCTTACGAGCAGTACTTC
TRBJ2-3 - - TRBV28 CASSASGTDTQYF TGTGCCAGCTCGGCTAGTGGCACAGATACGCAGTATTTT
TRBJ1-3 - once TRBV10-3 CAISSLDRSSGNTIYF TGTGCCATCAGTAGTTTGGACAGAAGCTCTGGAAACACCATATATTTT
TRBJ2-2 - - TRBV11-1 CASSLRGFGELFF TGTGCCAGCAGCTTACGAGGGTTCGGGGAGCTGTTTTTT
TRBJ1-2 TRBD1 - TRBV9 CASSVGTGGAVLLTF TGTGCCAGCAGCGTAGGAACAGGGGGCGCGGTTTTGCTCACCTTC
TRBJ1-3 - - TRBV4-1 CASSREGGYSGNTIYF TGCGCCAGCAGCCGGGAGGGAGGGTACTCTGGAAACACCATATATTTT
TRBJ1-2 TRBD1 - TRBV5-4 CASSPDRGLGYTF TGTGCCAGCAGCCCAGACAGGGGCTTAGGCTACACCTTC
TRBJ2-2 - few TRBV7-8 CASSDGQMNTGELFF TGTGCCAGCAGCGACGGACAGATGAACACCGGGGAGCTGTTTTTT
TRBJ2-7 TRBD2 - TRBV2 CASSIAGESYEQYF TGTGCCAGCAGTATAGCGGGAGAGAGCTACGAGCAGTACTTC
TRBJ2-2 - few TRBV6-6 CASSYTVVGGELFF TGTGCCAGCAGTTATACCGTGGTCGGCGGGGAGCTGTTTTTT
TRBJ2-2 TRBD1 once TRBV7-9 CASSSRGRQGGPGELFF TGTGCCAGCAGCTCTAGGGGCAGACAGGGCGGTCCCGGGGAGCTGTTTTTT
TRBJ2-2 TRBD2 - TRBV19 CASNSGSHTGELFF TGTGCCAGTAATAGCGGGAGTCACACCGGGGAGCTGTTTTTT
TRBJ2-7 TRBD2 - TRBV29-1 CSVVVAGVHEQYF TGCAGCGTTGTAGTAGCGGGAGTCCACGAGCAGTACTTC
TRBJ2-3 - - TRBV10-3 CAISESSQGLGDTQYF TGTGCCATCAGTGAGTCGAGCCAGGGCCTAGGGGATACGCAGTATTTT
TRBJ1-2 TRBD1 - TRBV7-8 CASSPMSPGTGANYGYTF TGTGCCAGCAGCCCCATGTCACCCGGGACAGGGGCTAACTATGGCTACACCTTC
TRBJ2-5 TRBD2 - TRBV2 CASSGDSAGVRETQYF TGTGCCAGCAGTGGGGACTCAGCGGGAGTACGTGAGACCCAGTACTTC
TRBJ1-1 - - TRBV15 CATSIGEGTEAFF TGTGCCACCAGCATTGGGGAGGGCACTGAAGCTTTCTTT
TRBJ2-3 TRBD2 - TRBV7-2 CASSTSGSRADTQYF TGTGCCAGCAGCACCAGCGGGAGTAGAGCAGATACGCAGTATTTT
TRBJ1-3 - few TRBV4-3 CASSQGRGSSGNTIYF TGCGCCAGCAGCCAAGGAAGGGGCAGCTCTGGAAACACCATATATTTT
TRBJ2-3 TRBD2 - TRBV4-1 CASSQAPEVLAGGFSTDTQYF TGCGCCAGCAGCCAAGCCCCCGAGGTTCTAGCGGGAGGTTTTAGCACAGATACGCAGTATTTT
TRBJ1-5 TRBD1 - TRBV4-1 CASSQEPGQGHQPQHF TGCGCCAGCAGCCAAGAACCGGGACAGGGTCATCAGCCCCAGCATTTT
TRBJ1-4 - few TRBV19 CASSKGPIRSNEKLFF TGTGCCAGTAGTAAGGGGCCGATCCGCAGTAATGAAAAACTGTTTTTT
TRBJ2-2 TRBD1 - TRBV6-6 CASRSQLQGSGELFF TGTGCCAGCAGATCCCAATTACAGGGGTCCGGGGAGCTGTTTTTT
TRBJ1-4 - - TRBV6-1 CASSEGGLGGEKLFF TGTGCCAGCAGTGAGGGGGGGCTTGGAGGTGAAAAACTGTTTTTT
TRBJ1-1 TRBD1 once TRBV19 CASSTLDRVTEAFF TGTGCCAGTAGTACCTTGGACAGGGTCACTGAAGCTTTCTTT
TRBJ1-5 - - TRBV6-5 CASSSTGFNQPQHF TGTGCCAGCAGTTCGACTGGATTCAATCAGCCCCAGCATTTT
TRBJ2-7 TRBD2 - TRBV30 CARSPHGRAYEQYF TGTGCCAGGTCCCCCCACGGGAGGGCCTACGAGCAGTACTTC
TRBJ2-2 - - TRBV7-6 CASSLAPVTGELFF TGTGCCAGCAGCTTAGCGCCGGTCACCGGGGAGCTGTTTTTT
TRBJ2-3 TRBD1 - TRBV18 CASSIQGATDTQYF TGTGCCAGCTCAATACAGGGGGCCACAGATACGCAGTATTTT